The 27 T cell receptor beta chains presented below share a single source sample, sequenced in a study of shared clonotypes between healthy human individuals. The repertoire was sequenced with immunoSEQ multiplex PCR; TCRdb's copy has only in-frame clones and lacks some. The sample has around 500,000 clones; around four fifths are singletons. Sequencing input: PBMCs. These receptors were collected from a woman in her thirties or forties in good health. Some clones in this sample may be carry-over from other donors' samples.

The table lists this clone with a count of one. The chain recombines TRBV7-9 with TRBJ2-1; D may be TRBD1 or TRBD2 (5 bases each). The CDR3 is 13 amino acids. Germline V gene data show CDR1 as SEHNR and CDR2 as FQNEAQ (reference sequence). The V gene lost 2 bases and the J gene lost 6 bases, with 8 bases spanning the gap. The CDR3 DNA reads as TGTGCCAGCAGCTTACTGGGGGTCAATGAGCAGTTCTTC. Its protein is CASSLLGVNEQFF.

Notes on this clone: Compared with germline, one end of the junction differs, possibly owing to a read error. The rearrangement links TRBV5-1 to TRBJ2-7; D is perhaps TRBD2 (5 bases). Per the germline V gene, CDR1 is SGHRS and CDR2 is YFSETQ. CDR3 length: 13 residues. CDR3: CASRLDFSYEQYF. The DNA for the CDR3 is TGCGCCAGCAGATTGGACTTCTCCTACGAGCAGTACTTC.

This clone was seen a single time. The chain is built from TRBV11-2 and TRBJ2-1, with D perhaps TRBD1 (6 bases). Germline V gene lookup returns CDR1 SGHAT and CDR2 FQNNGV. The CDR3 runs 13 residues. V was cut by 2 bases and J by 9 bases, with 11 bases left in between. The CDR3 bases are TGTGCCAGCAGCTTAAACAGGGTCGGTGAGCAGTTCTTC. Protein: CASSLNRVGEQFF.

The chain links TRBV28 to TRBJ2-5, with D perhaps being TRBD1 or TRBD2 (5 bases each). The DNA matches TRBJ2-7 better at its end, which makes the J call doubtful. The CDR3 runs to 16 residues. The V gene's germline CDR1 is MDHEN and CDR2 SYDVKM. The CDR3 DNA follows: TGTGCCAGCAGTTCTATCGGGACCGGAAGGCACTACGAGCAGTACTTC. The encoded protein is CASSSIGTGRHYEQYF.

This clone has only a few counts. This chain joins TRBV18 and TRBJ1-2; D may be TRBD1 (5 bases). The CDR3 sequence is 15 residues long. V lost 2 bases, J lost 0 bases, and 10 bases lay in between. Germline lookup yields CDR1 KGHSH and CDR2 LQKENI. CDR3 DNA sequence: TGTGCCAGCTCACCATGGGGGAATACTAACTATGGCTACACCTTC. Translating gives CASSPWGNTNYGYTF. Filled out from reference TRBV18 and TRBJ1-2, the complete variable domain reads NAGVMQNPRHLVRRRGQEARLRCSPMKGHSHVYWYRQLPEEGLKFMVYLQKENIIDESGMPKERFSAEFPKEGPSILRIQQVVRGDSAAYFCASSPWGNTNYGYTFGSGTRLTVV.

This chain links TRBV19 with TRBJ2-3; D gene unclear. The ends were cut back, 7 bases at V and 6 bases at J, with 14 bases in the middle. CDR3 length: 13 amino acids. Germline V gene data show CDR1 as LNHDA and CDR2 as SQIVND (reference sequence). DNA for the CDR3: TGTGCCAGTACCGGGCCCTTCAGGGATACGCAGTATTTT. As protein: CASTGPFRDTQYF.

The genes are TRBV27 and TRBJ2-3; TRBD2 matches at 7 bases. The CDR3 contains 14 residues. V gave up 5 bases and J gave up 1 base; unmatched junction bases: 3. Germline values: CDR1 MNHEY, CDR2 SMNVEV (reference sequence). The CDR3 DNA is TGTGCCAGCAGTCTCGGACTAGGCACAGATACGCAGTATTTT. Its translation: CASSLGLGTDTQYF.

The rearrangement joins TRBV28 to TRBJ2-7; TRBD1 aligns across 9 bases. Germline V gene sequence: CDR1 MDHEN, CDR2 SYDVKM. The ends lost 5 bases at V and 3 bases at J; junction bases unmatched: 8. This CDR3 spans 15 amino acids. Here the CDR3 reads CASSDITGGYYEQYF. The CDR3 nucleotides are TGTGCCAGCAGTGACATTACAGGGGGCTACTACGAGCAGTACTTC.

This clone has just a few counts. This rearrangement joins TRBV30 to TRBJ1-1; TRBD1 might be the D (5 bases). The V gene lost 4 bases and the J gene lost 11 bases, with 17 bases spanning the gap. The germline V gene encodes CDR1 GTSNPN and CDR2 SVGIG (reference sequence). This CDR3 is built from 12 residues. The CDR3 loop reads CAWTSWGGGAFF. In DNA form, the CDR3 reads TGTGCCTGGACCAGTTGGGGGGGTGGCGCTTTCTTT.

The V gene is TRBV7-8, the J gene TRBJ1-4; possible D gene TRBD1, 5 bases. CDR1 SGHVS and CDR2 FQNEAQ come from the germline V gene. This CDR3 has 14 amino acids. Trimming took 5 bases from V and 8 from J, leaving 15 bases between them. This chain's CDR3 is CASSPGPEREKLFF. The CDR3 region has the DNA TGTGCCAGCAGCCCGGGACCCGAAAGGGAAAAACTGTTTTTT.

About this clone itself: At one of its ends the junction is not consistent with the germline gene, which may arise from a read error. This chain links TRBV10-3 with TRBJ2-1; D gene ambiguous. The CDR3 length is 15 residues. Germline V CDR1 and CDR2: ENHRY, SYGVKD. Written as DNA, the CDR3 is TGTGCCATCAGTGAGTCAAATGGGCCAGTCGGGTCCGCGCTCTTC. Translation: CAISESNGPVGSALF.

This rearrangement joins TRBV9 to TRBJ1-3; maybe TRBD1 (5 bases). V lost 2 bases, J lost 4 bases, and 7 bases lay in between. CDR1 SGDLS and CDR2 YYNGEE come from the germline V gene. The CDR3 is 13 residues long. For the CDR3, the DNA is TGTGCCAGCAGCGTTGCAGGGGGAAACACCATATATTTT. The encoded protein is CASSVAGGNTIYF. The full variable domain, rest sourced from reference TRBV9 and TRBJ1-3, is DSGVTQTPKHLITATGQRVTLRCSPRSGDLSVYWYQQSLDQGLQFLIQYYNGEERAKGNILERFSAQQFPDLHSELNLSSLELGDSALYFCASSVAGGNTIYFGEGSWLTVV.

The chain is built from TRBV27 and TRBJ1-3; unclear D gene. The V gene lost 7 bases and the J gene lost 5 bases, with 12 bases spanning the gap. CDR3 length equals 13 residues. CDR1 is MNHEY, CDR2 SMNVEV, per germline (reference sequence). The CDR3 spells CASTTGERNTIYF. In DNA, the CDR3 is TGTGCCAGCACTACTGGCGAAAGAAACACCATATATTTT.

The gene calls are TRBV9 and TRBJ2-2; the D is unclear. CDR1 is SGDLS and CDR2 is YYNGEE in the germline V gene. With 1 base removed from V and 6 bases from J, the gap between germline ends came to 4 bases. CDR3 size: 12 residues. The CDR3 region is CASSVLSGELFF. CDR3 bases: TGTGCCAGCAGCGTACTATCCGGGGAGCTGTTTTTT.

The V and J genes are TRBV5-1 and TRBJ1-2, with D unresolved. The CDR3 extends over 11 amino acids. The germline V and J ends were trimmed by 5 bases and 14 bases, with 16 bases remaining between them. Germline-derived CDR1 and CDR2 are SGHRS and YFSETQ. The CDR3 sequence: CASSIGEKWTF. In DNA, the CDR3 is TGCGCCAGCAGTATCGGGGAGAAGTGGACCTTC.

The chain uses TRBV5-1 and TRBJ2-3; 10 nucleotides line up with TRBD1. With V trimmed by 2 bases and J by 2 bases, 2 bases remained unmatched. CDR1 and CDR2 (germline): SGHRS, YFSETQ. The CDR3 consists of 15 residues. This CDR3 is CASSFGTGVTDTQYF. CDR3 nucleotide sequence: TGCGCCAGCAGCTTCGGGACAGGGGTCACAGATACGCAGTATTTT.

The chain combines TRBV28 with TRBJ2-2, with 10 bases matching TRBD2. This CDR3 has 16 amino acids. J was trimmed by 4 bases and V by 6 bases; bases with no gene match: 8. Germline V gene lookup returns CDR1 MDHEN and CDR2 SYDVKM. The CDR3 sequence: CASRSARLAGTGELFF. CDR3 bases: TGTGCCAGCAGATCTGCAAGACTAGCGGGCACCGGGGAGCTGTTTTTT.

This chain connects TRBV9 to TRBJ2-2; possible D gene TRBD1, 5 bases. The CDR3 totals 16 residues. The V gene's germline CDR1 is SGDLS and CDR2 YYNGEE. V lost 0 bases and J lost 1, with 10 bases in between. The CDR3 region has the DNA TGTGCCAGCAGCGTAGTTGGGGCAGGGAACACCGGGGAGCTGTTTTTT. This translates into CASSVVGAGNTGELFF.

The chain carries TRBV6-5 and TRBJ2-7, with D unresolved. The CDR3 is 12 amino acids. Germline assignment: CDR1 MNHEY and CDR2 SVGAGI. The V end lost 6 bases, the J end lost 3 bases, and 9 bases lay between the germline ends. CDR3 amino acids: CASRSYSYEQYF. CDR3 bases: TGTGCCAGCAGGTCTTATAGCTACGAGCAGTACTTC.

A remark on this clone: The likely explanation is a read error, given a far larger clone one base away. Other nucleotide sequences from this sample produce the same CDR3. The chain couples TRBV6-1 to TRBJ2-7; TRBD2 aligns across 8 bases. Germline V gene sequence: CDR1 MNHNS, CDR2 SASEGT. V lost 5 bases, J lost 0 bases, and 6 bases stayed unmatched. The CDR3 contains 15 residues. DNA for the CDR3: TGTGCCAGCAGTCCTCGGCGGGGGGCCTCCTACGAGCAGTACTTC. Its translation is CASSPRRGASYEQYF.

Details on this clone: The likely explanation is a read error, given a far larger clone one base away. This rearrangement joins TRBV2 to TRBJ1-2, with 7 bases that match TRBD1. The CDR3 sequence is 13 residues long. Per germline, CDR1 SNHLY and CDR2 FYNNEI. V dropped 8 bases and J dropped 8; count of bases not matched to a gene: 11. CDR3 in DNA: TGTGCCAGCGGACCTCAGACAGGGCAAGGCTACACCTTC. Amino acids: CASGPQTGQGYTF.

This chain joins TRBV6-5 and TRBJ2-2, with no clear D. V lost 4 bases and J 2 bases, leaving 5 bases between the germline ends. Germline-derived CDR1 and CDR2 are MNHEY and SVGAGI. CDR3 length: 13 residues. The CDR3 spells CASSSQNTGELFF. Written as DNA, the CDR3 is TGTGCCAGCAGTTCACAAAACACCGGGGAGCTGTTTTTT.

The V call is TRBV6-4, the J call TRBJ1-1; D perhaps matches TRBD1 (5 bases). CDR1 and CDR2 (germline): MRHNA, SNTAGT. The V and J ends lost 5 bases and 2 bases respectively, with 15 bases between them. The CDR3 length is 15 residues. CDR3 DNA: TGTGCCAGCAGTTTGAACGTGGGGGGTAACACTGAAGCTTTCTTT. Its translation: CASSLNVGGNTEAFF.

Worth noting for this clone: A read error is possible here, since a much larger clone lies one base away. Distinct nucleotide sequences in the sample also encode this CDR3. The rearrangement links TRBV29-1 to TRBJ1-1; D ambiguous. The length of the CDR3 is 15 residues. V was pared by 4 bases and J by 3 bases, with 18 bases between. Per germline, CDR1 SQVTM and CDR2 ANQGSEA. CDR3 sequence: CSVAPHGERDTEAFF. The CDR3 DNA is TGCAGCGTTGCCCCGCATGGGGAGCGAGACACTGAAGCTTTCTTT.

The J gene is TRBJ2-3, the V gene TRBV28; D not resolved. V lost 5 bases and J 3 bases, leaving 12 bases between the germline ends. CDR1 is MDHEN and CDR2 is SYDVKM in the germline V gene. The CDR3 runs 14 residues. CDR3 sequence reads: CASSEARVTDTQYF. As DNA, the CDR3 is TGTGCCAGCAGTGAAGCTAGGGTAACAGATACGCAGTATTTT.

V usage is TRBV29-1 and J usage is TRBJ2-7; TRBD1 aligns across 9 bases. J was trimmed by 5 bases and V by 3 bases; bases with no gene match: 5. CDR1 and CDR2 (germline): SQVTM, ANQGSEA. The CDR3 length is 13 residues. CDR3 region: CSVEGTGYHEQYF. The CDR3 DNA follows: TGCAGCGTTGAGGGGACAGGGTATCACGAGCAGTACTTC.

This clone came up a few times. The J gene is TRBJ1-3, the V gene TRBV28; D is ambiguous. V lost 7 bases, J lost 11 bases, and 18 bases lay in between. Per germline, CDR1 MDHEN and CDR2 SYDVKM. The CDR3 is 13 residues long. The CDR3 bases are TGTGCCAGCACATCAAGCTTGGCGAGTGCCATATATTTT. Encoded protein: CASTSSLASAIYF.